This T cell receptor (beta chain) was captured by sequencing in a study of T cell responses to AZD1222 COVID-19 vaccine (dated by TCRdb to the early 2020s). Context from the whole study: A total of 233 trial participants underwent TCR sequencing, of whom 207 received two doses of AZD1222 and some 26 received two doses of the MenACWY control vaccine. Trial participants were enrolled into age subgroups of 18-55, 56-69 and 70-plus years, which contained about 160, 30 and 59 TCR-sequenced participants, respectively. The study at large found these results: After two AZD1222 doses, both the breadth and the depth of spike-specific TCRs were significantly higher than at day 0 and than in MenACWY recipients. Participants were mostly white British and included more females than males, and it was suggested by the authors that clonal diversity may have been underestimated. Because no day 14 peak-response samples were available, the repertoires could be characterized only after the peak T cell response. The 56-69-year group was small, and its depth increase did not reach significance, likely because of low power. Epitopes outside the regions mutated in the B.1.351 and B.1.1.7 variants were reportedly recognized by nearly half of the unique spike-specific TCRs. Conclusions about previously exposed vaccinees are limited because only six or seven AZD1222 recipients were SARS-CoV-2 seropositive at baseline. Vaccine-associated CD4 TCRs spanned the whole spike protein, with dominant responses in regions 160-218 and 743-854.

The CDR3 regions of human TCRbeta chains were subjected to immunosequencing. The source study handled its data this way. Repertoire TCRs were matched against a reference library of SARS-CoV-2-specific TCRs generated with the MIRA antigen-specificity platform. Breadth was defined as the fraction of unique TCRs that were SARS-CoV-2-associated, and depth was defined as the fraction of total T cells that were SARS-CoV-2-associated. Using the MIRA data, each spike-specific TCR was assigned both to the spike region to which the TCR was reactive and to a CD4 or CD8 class. Log10-transformed breadth and depth values were compared by one-way ANOVA with Sidak's multiple comparisons tests. Imported from immuneACCESS, the table was reduced by TCRdb to in-frame sequences with V and J called. These copies leave out some clones; in studies compared against another copy, an unresolved V gene accounts for under half, and the cause of the remainder is not known. That table gives V, J and clone size, and the DNA gave D and trimming. This sample gives around 150,000 clones in total; 80% to 95% of them show up just once. The ten largest account for about 3.3% of the sample.

Worth noting for this clone: It lacks a known antigen. No much larger clonotype is one base removed from it; base qualities were not supplied.

The germline ends are 12 bases apart after V is trimmed by 6 bases and J by 1 base. The CDR3 runs 14 residues from the cysteine to the phenylalanine. This entry keeps only the CDR3 DNA: 42 bases, framed from base 1. Looking up the germline V gene (reference sequence) yields CDR1 MNHNY and CDR2 SVGAGI. Sample time point, as interpreted from the label and publication: about 28 days (+/-7) after the second vaccine dose. Because spike-specific TCR depth and breadth did not differ between the two schedules, AZD1222 recipients who got a second dose at roughly 4 weeks were pooled with those who got a second dose at roughly 12 weeks. Vaccinee samples came from UK trials COV001 and COV002, including a single-blind randomized controlled phase 2/3 trial of AZD1222 (ChAdOx1 nCoV-19) in healthy adults. Trial participant PBMC samples were collected at day 0 and day 28 after the second dose for TCRbeta chain sequencing.

The chain employs TRBV6-6 and TRBJ2-5; a tentative D call is TRBD1 (6 bases match). The source is an adult who received the AZD1222 COVID-19 vaccine. The material sequenced was peripheral blood, taken 28 days after the second AZD1222 dose. The bases are TGTGCCAGCAGGCCCGGGACATTCCAAGAGACCCAGTACTTC. Its product reads: CASRPGTFQETQYF.